This TCR beta chain emerged from a study of cytomegalovirus exposure and HLA in healthy donors. Study results and caveats: As was reported, the classifier diagnosed cytomegalovirus status with high specificity and sensitivity.

Both 60 Vbeta primers and 13 Jbeta primers went into the PCR. The table came from immunoSEQ multiplex PCR; TCRdb's copy has only in-frame clones and leaves some out. Found here are around 200,000 clones, 84% of them singletons; the top ten hold more than 0.95%. Of note for this clone: Its matching antigen is unknown.

Germline assignment: CDR1 SQVTM and CDR2 ANQGSEA. V lost 2 bases and J 0 bases, leaving 20 bases between the germline ends. The CDR3 extends over 18 amino acids. This chain uses TRBV29-1 with TRBJ2-1; the D gene is possibly TRBD1 (7 bases). This sequence originates from a girl aged 2-10 years in good health and CMV-seropositive. The sample was PBMCs. CDR3 protein: CSVEWMRDRRSSYNEQFF. The DNA for the CDR3 is TGCAGCGTTGAATGGATGCGGGACAGAAGGAGCTCCTACAATGAGCAGTTCTTC.